The clone carrying this TCR beta chain came up once. The antigen remains undetermined. A read error may produce the germline difference seen at one junction end. Co-extraction of RNA and DNA was performed on about 19-32 mg of unsorted bulk tissue. The data derive from a study of tumor-infiltrating lymphocytes in primary liver carcinoma. Across the study: T1-T3 N0M0 was the stage of the tumors, which were roughly 4.2 to 11 cm across.

Points from the study as a whole: Only about 8-25% of top clones showed up in all five tumor regions.

TCR beta cDNA was made from approximately 540 ng total RNA with a constant-region primer. Construction of TCR beta libraries relied on three successive nested multiplex PCR rounds employing slightly modified ARM-PCR. TCRdb reprocessed the multiplex PCR reads with MiXCR, giving one entry per CDR3 protein. This sample has more than 70,000 distinct CDR3 sequences, with around 70% found just once. This sequence originates from a middle-aged man with primary liver carcinoma and hepatitis B virus infection. Sequencing was done on a sample of liver tumor tissue from sampling region 1. Noted subset: tumor region T1, superior pole.

CDR3 nucleotides: TGCGCCAGTAGTGATTTATCCTACGTGCAGTACTTC. As protein: CASSDLSYVQYF. V and J are TRBV10-1 and TRBJ2-7; D is unresolved. CDR1 and CDR2 (germline): WNHNN, SYGVQD (reference sequence). This CDR3 comprises 12 residues.